These 9 T cell receptor beta chains were all obtained from the same sample, sequenced in a study of T cell changes during pregnancy in multiple sclerosis (dated by TCRdb to the late 2010s). Library construction relied on the immunoSEQ multiplex PCR assay. In its TCRdb copy, this immuneACCESS table keeps in-frame sequences only and misses some clones. Where compared with another copy, unresolved V genes explain less than half of these, and the others have no known cause. The sample table lists tens of thousands of clones, approximately 92% of them with a count of one. The ten most abundant clones make up 2% to 2.5% of the sample. The material was peripheral blood, obtained in the third trimester of pregnancy. These receptors originate from a female donor with multiple sclerosis, enrolled in a pregnancy study.

The chain carries TRBV5-5 and TRBJ2-3; 7 positions match TRBD2. Per the germline V gene, CDR1 is SGHKS and CDR2 is YYEKEE (reference sequence). V lost 0 bases, J lost 2 bases, and 6 bases stayed unmatched. This CDR3 region has 16 residues. CDR3 region: CASSLVAGAPTDTQYF. DNA for the CDR3: TGTGCCAGCAGCTTGGTCGCGGGAGCTCCCACAGATACGCAGTATTTT.

The CDR3, as DNA: TGTGCCAGCAGCGTAGAAAGCGGGAGTCTGGATACGCAGTATTTT. Translated, it gives CASSVESGSLDTQYF. The chain is built from TRBV9 and TRBJ2-3; 8 bases match TRBD2. Per germline, CDR1 SGDLS and CDR2 YYNGEE. This CDR3 has 15 amino acids. Losses at the gene ends were 0 bases for V and 6 bases for J; bases not matched to a gene: 6.

The chain has TRBV14 and TRBJ1-2; 10 nucleotides line up with TRBD1. J gave up 2 bases and V 4 bases, and 10 bases lay outside the gene matches. The CDR3 sequence is 17 residues long. From germline, CDR1 is SGHDN and CDR2 FVKESK. CDR3 region: CASSPRDRGLENYGYTF. The CDR3 bases are TGTGCCAGCAGCCCCCGGGACAGGGGACTTGAAAACTATGGCTACACCTTC. Looking up the rest from reference TRBV14 and TRBJ1-2 gives the full variable domain: EAGVTQFPSHSVIEKGQTVTLRCDPISGHDNLYWYRRVMGKEIKFLLHFVKESKQDESGMPNNRFLAERTGGTYSTLKVQPAELEDSGVYFCASSPRDRGLENYGYTFGSGTRLTVV.

The V call is TRBV6-5, the J call TRBJ2-7; 7 bases line up with TRBD2. Per the germline V gene, CDR1 is MNHEY and CDR2 is SVGAGI. This CDR3 comprises 13 residues. J gave up 3 bases and V 6 bases, and 5 bases lay outside the gene matches. The CDR3 reads CASSRGEGYEQYF. The CDR3 DNA reads TGTGCCAGCAGCCGAGGGGAGGGCTACGAGCAGTACTTC.

CDR3 residues: CASRAGLGNTEAFF. CDR3 DNA sequence: TGTGCCAGCAGGGCAGGGTTAGGGAACACTGAAGCTTTCTTT. The V gene is TRBV9, the J gene TRBJ1-1, with D maybe TRBD1 (5 bases). The V and J ends lost 5 bases and 1 base respectively, with 12 bases between them. Per germline, CDR1 SGDLS and CDR2 YYNGEE. The CDR3 length is 14 residues.

This clone was counted once. This sequence joins TRBV27 and TRBJ1-2, with 7 bases fitting TRBD1. Unmatched junction bases numbered 14, after V lost 8 bases and J lost 14 bases. Per germline, CDR1 MNHEY and CDR2 SMNVEV (reference sequence). The CDR3 consists of 12 residues. CDR3 DNA: TGTGCCAGCGGAAGGTCTCGACAGGGAGAAACCTTC. Amino acid sequence: CASGRSRQGETF.

The chain is built from TRBV28 and TRBJ2-5; the D gene is possibly TRBD1 (6 bases). This CDR3 spans 14 amino acids. Germline-derived CDR1 and CDR2 are MDHEN and SYDVKM. V gave up 4 bases and J gave up 7 bases, with 16 bases separating them. The CDR3 protein is CASSYTGIGGTQYF. CDR3 nucleotides: TGTGCCAGCAGTTATACAGGGATCGGAGGGACCCAGTACTTC.

This clone was detected only once. The V gene is TRBV19, the J gene TRBJ1-1; D not resolved. This CDR3 spans 15 amino acids. V lost 4 bases, J lost 5 bases, and 17 bases lay in between. Germline values: CDR1 LNHDA, CDR2 SQIVND (reference sequence). Here the CDR3 DNA reads TGTGCCAGTAGTAGCCGAGGACGGGGATTGACTGAAGCTTTCTTT. Protein sequence: CASSSRGRGLTEAFF.

The chain employs TRBV19 and TRBJ2-7; 8 bases agree with TRBD2. The CDR3 runs 16 residues. J gave up 0 bases and V 4 bases, and 8 bases lay outside the gene matches. CDR1 and CDR2 from the germline V gene are LNHDA and SQIVND (reference sequence). This CDR3 is CASSTHLAGGSYEQYF. The DNA for the CDR3 is TGTGCCAGTAGTACTCACCTCGCGGGGGGCTCCTACGAGCAGTACTTC.